The entry that follows covers one TCR beta chain sequence. CDR3 length equals 15 residues. CDR1 is SGHAT, CDR2 FQNNGV, per germline. With 3 bases removed from V and 7 bases from J, the gap between germline ends came to 19 bases. This entry belongs to a study of blood T cell repertoires in COVID-19. Only in-frame clones appear in the TCRdb table, and some are missing; sequencing was by immunoSEQ multiplex PCR. The sample lists 300,000 to 350,000 clones; roughly 90% were seen once. The sequence was collected from a woman aged 25 to 39 who had been exposed to COVID-19. The chain carries TRBV11-2 and TRBJ2-7; D might be TRBD1 (5 bases). Material: PBMCs or T cells enriched from blood (not recorded which). The CDR3 here is CASSFLTLPAGEQYF. The CDR3 DNA sequence: TGTGCCAGCAGCTTCCTGACCCTTCCGGCAGGGGAGCAGTACTTC.